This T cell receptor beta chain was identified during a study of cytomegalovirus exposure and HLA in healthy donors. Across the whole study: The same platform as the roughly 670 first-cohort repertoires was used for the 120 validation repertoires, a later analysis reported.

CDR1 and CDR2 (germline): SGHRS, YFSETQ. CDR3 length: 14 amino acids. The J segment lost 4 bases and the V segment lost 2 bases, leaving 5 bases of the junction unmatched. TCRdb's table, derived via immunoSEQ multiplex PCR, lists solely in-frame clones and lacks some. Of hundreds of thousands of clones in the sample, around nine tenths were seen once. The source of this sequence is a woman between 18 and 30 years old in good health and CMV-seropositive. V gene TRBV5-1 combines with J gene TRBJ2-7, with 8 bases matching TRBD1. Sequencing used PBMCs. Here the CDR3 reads CASSLPGQVYEQYF. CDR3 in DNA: TGCGCCAGCAGCTTACCGGGACAGGTTTACGAGCAGTACTTC.